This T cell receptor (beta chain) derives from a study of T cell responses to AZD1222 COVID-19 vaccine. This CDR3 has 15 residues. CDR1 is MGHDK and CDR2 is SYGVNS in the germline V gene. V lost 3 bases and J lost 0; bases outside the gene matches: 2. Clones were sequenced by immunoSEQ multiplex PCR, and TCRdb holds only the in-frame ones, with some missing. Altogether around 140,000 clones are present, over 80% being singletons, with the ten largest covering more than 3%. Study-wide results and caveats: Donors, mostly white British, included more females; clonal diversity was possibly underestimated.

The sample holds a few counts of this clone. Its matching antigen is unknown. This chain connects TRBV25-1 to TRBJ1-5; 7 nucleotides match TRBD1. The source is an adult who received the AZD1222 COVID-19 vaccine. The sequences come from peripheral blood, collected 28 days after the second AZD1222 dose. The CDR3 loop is CASSDGTDSNQPQHF. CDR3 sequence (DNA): TGTGCCAGCAGTGACGGGACAGATAGCAATCAGCCCCAGCATTTT.